This T cell receptor beta chain was sequenced in a study of cytomegalovirus exposure and HLA in healthy donors. Overall study findings and caveats: Clonal expansion was found to be greater in HLA-associated TCR beta chains than in equally common others in a later analysis.

Germline values: CDR1 SGHDN, CDR2 FVKESK. Trimming removed 1 base from V and 2 bases from J, with 9 bases in between. The CDR3 runs to 14 residues. The PCR ran on 60 Vbeta and 13 Jbeta primers. Here immunoSEQ multiplex PCR was the method, and the copy in TCRdb shows in-frame clones only, minus some. This table holds about 100,000 clones, roughly four fifths found once. Comment on this clone: Its antigen is as yet unknown.

The sequenced sample consisted of PBMCs. The chain links TRBV14 to TRBJ2-7, with D possibly TRBD1 on 6 matching bases. This TCR came from a woman aged 60-75 years in good health and CMV-seropositive. DNA for the CDR3: TGTGCCAGCAGCCAAGTCGGACAGACCTACGAGCAGTACTTC. As protein: CASSQVGQTYEQYF.